These 26 T cell receptor beta chains originate from one sample sequenced in a study of radiotherapy plus CTLA-4 blockade in lung cancer. TCRdb's table, derived via immunoSEQ multiplex PCR, lists solely in-frame clones and lacks some. This sample has roughly 80,000 clones, with about 79% found just once. The source was peripheral blood, collected from a patient treated with radiotherapy plus ipilimumab. The source of these receptors is a human donor with non-small cell lung cancer who had a partial response to radiotherapy plus ipilimumab. Some clones in this sample may be carry-over from other donors' samples.

The chain links TRBV27 to TRBJ1-2; D call uncertain. Trimming stripped 5 bases from V and 8 bases from J, with 18 bases between. CDR1 and CDR2 (germline): MNHEY, SMNVEV (reference sequence). This CDR3 contains 14 residues. CDR3 nucleotide sequence: TGTGCCAGCAGTATAGGCGGGGAAGGGCCCGGCTACACCTTC. The encoded protein is CASSIGGEGPGYTF.

This clone was detected a few times. The same CDR3 arises from other DNA sequences in this sample as well. The chain carries TRBV7-2 and TRBJ1-5; 7 bases align to TRBD1. The CDR3 spans 13 residues. With 6 bases clipped from V and 4 bases from J, the junction kept 3 bases outside the gene matches. CDR1 SGHTA and CDR2 FQGNSA come from the germline V gene. The CDR3 region is CASSPQGNQPQHF. DNA of the CDR3: TGTGCCAGCAGTCCACAGGGGAATCAGCCCCAGCATTTT.

V usage is TRBV19 and J usage is TRBJ2-1, with a tentative D call TRBD2 (7 bases). V was clipped by 2 bases and J by 4 bases, with 15 bases between them. The CDR3 length is 16 residues. The V gene's germline CDR1 is LNHDA and CDR2 SQIVND (reference sequence). The CDR3 sequence: CASSIIGGGTYNEQFF. The CDR3 nucleotides read TGTGCCAGTAGTATAATCGGCGGGGGCACGTACAATGAGCAGTTCTTC. Full variable domain (outside the CDR3, taken from reference TRBV19 and TRBJ2-1): DGGITQSPKYLFRKEGQNVTLSCEQNLNHDAMYWYRQDPGQGLRLIYYSQIVNDFQKGDIAEGYSVSREKKESFPLTVTSAQKNPTAFYLCASSIIGGGTYNEQFFGPGTRLTVL.

The chain employs TRBV28 and TRBJ2-3; unclear D gene. In germline, CDR1 is MDHEN, CDR2 SYDVKM. The CDR3 length is 15 residues. V dropped 5 bases and J dropped 0 bases, with 12 bases sitting between them. CDR3: CASSPTGGSTDTQYF. The CDR3 nucleotides are TGTGCCAGCAGTCCGACTGGCGGAAGCACAGATACGCAGTATTTT. Looking up the rest from reference TRBV28 and TRBJ2-3 gives the full variable domain: DVKVTQSSRYLVKRTGEKVFLECVQDMDHENMFWYRQDPGLGLRLIYFSYDVKMKEKGDIPEGYSVSREKKERFSLILESASTNQTSMYLCASSPTGGSTDTQYFGPGTRLTVL.

This sequence joins TRBV6-5 and TRBJ1-5; the match to TRBD1 covers 10 bases. Per the germline V gene, CDR1 is MNHEY and CDR2 is SVGAGI. The length of the CDR3 is 15 residues. Unmatched junction bases numbered 9, after V lost 6 bases and J lost 7 bases. This chain's CDR3 is CASSRRGQGIQPQHF. CDR3 in DNA: TGTGCCAGCAGCCGAAGGGGACAGGGGATCCAGCCCCAGCATTTT.

The chain employs TRBV5-4 and TRBJ2-1; 7 bases agree with TRBD1. Germline-derived CDR1 and CDR2 are SGHNT and YYREEE (reference sequence). V trimming: 4 bases; J trimming: 3 bases; junction bases outside the gene matches: 4. The CDR3 has 14 amino acids. The CDR3 nucleotides are TGTGCCAGCAGCCAGGACAGGTTCTACAATGAGCAGTTCTTC. Protein product: CASSQDRFYNEQFF. The whole variable domain, filled in from reference TRBV5-4 and TRBJ2-1, reads ETGVTQSPTHLIKTRGQQVTLRCSSQSGHNTVSWYQQALGQGPQFIFQYYREEENGRGNFPPRFSGLQFPNYSSELNVNALELDDSALYLCASSQDRFYNEQFFGPGTRLTVL.

The CDR3, as DNA: TGCGCCAGCAGCTTGGGACAGGCCAATCAGCCCCAGCATTTT. Amino acid sequence: CASSLGQANQPQHF. The chain uses TRBV5-1 and TRBJ1-5; D may be TRBD1 (6 bases). CDR3 length equals 14 residues. Germline V lookup: CDR1 SGHRS, CDR2 YFSETQ. V gave up 0 bases and J gave up 3 bases, with 7 bases separating them.

This clone was counted between two and nine times. J is TRBJ1-2 and V is TRBV4-1; TRBD1 agrees at 9 bases. CDR3 length: 14 amino acids. V lost 0 bases to trimming and J lost 7 bases; unmatched junction nucleotides: 3. Germline values: CDR1 MGHRA, CDR2 YSYEKL. The CDR3 bases are TGCGCCAGCAGCCAAGACACAGGGGGCACTGGCTACACCTTC. Translated, it gives CASSQDTGGTGYTF.

The chain recombines TRBV28 with TRBJ2-7; 8 bases fit TRBD2. Per the germline V gene, CDR1 is MDHEN and CDR2 is SYDVKM. The V gene end was trimmed by 6 bases and the J gene end by 0 bases; junction bases not matched to a gene: 10. This CDR3 spans 16 amino acids. The CDR3 reads CASSPSGSLSSYEQYF. The CDR3, as DNA: TGTGCCAGCAGCCCTAGCGGGTCCTTAAGCTCCTACGAGCAGTACTTC.

The gene calls are TRBV7-8 and TRBJ2-1; no clear D gene. Trimming left V 3 bases short and J 7 bases short, with 7 bases between. CDR3 length equals 12 residues. CDR1 and CDR2 (germline): SGHVS, FQNEAQ. The CDR3 DNA reads TGTGCCAGCAGCTTCTTTTTGAATGAGCAGTTCTTC. This gives the protein CASSFFLNEQFF.

The V call is TRBV18, the J call TRBJ2-1; 10 positions match TRBD1. Germline CDR1 and CDR2: KGHSH and LQKENI. With V trimmed by 4 bases and J by 0 bases, 3 bases remained unmatched. The CDR3 has 16 residues. The chain's CDR3 is CASSRRTGGSYNEQFF. The CDR3 region has the DNA TGTGCCAGCTCACGAAGGACAGGGGGCTCCTACAATGAGCAGTTCTTC. Variable domain in full (rest from reference TRBV18 and TRBJ2-1): NAGVMQNPRHLVRRRGQEARLRCSPMKGHSHVYWYRQLPEEGLKFMVYLQKENIIDESGMPKERFSAEFPKEGPSILRIQQVVRGDSAAYFCASSRRTGGSYNEQFFGPGTRLTVL.

The chain is built from TRBV11-3 and TRBJ2-5; perhaps TRBD2 as D (6 bases). The CDR3 loop spans 15 amino acids. CDR1 is SGHNT, CDR2 YENEEA, per germline. The V end lost 0 bases, the J end lost 5 bases, and 13 bases lay between the germline ends. The CDR3 loop is CASSLDGGSGETQYF. In DNA, the CDR3 is TGTGCCAGCAGCTTAGATGGTGGGAGCGGGGAGACCCAGTACTTC.

V usage is TRBV7-9 and J usage is TRBJ2-1; 8 nucleotides align to TRBD2. The CDR3 is made up of 15 amino acids. Trimming at V came to 2 bases and at J to 4 bases, leaving 4 bases not matched to a gene. Germline CDR1 reads SEHNR; CDR2 reads FQNEAQ (reference sequence). This CDR3 reads CASSLSSGGYNEQFF. The CDR3 DNA reads TGTGCCAGCAGCTTATCCAGCGGGGGTTACAATGAGCAGTTCTTC.

The chain carries TRBV5-5 and TRBJ2-1; TRBD1 agrees at 7 bases. J gave up 8 bases and V 4 bases, and 9 bases lay outside the gene matches. Germline V lookup: CDR1 SGHKS, CDR2 YYEKEE (reference sequence). This CDR3 is 14 amino acids long. The CDR3: CASSMGQRIDEQFF. The CDR3 DNA reads as TGTGCCAGCAGCATGGGACAGCGAATTGATGAGCAGTTCTTC.

In DNA, the CDR3 is TGTGCCAGCAGCCAGCGGGGGGGCATCGGTGAGCAGTTCTTC. It is translated as CASSQRGGIGEQFF. V and J are TRBV7-3 and TRBJ2-1, with 10 bases fitting TRBD2. The length of the CDR3 is 14 residues. CDR1 is SGHTA and CDR2 is FQGTGA in the germline V gene. V was clipped by 5 bases and J by 9 bases; unmatched bases: 7. The entire variable domain, with the rest obtained from reference TRBV7-3 and TRBJ2-1, is as follows: GAGVSQTPSNKVTEKGKYVELRCDPISGHTALYWYRQSLGQGPEFLIYFQGTGAADDSGLPNDRFFAVRPEGSVSTLKIQRTERGDSAVYLCASSQRGGIGEQFFGPGTRLTVL.

J is TRBJ2-5 and V is TRBV28; D is uncertain. The DNA end lines up better with TRBJ2-7; the J call may be wrong. Looked up from germline, CDR1 is MDHEN and CDR2 is SYDVKM. The CDR3 loop spans 11 amino acids. The DNA of the CDR3 is TGTGCCAGCAGTCGCATCTACGAGCAGTACTTC. Translated, it gives CASSRIYEQYF.

J is TRBJ1-4 and V is TRBV28; no clear D gene. There are 15 residues in the CDR3. The V end lost 0 bases, the J end lost 5 bases, and 10 bases lay between the germline ends. The germline CDR1 and CDR2 sequences are MDHEN and SYDVKM. The chain's CDR3 is CASSLWSTSNEKLFF. The CDR3, as DNA: TGTGCCAGCAGTTTATGGTCCACATCAAATGAAAAACTGTTTTTT. The full variable domain, completed using reference TRBV28 and TRBJ1-4, is DVKVTQSSRYLVKRTGEKVFLECVQDMDHENMFWYRQDPGLGLRLIYFSYDVKMKEKGDIPEGYSVSREKKERFSLILESASTNQTSMYLCASSLWSTSNEKLFFGSGTQLSVL.

The chain recombines TRBV7-9 with TRBJ1-4; 8 positions match TRBD1. Germline loops: CDR1 SEHNR, CDR2 FQNEAQ (reference sequence). This CDR3 is built from 15 residues. Germline trimming cut 4 bases from V and 7 bases from J; bases unmatched to any gene: 8. As DNA, the CDR3 is TGTGCCAGCAGCTCCCTGACAGGGGCTACTGAAAAACTGTTTTTT. Amino acids: CASSSLTGATEKLFF.

The rearrangement links TRBV18 to TRBJ2-3, with TRBD2 matching over 12 bases. The germline gives CDR1 KGHSH, CDR2 LQKENI. The CDR3 extends over 16 amino acids. The J segment lost 2 bases and the V segment lost 4 bases, leaving 4 bases of the junction unmatched. CDR3 bases: TGTGCCAGCTCACAAGGACTAGCGGGGTCCACAGATACGCAGTATTTT. Residues: CASSQGLAGSTDTQYF.

The chain has TRBV4-2 and TRBJ2-1; 8 positions agree with TRBD2. This CDR3 is built from 16 residues. J was trimmed by 0 bases and V by 3 bases; bases with no gene match: 4. Germline V gene lookup returns CDR1 LGHNA and CDR2 YNFKEQ. CDR3 region: CASSQSLAGSYNEQFF. DNA of the CDR3: TGTGCCAGCAGCCAGTCCCTAGCGGGCTCCTACAATGAGCAGTTCTTC.

The rearrangement joins TRBV25-1 to TRBJ2-5; 7 bases align to TRBD1. Germline V gene sequence: CDR1 MGHDK, CDR2 SYGVNS. V lost 1 base, J lost 1 base, and 3 bases stayed unmatched. The CDR3 is 15 residues long. In nucleotides, the CDR3 is TGTGCCAGCAGTGAATGGGGGACAGCCCAAGAGACCCAGTACTTC. Translating it yields CASSEWGTAQETQYF.

This rearrangement joins TRBV28 to TRBJ1-3; D is undetermined. V dropped 3 bases and J dropped 0 bases, with 12 bases sitting between them. The length of the CDR3 is 16 residues. CDR1 and CDR2 (germline): MDHEN, SYDVKM. The CDR3 is CASSLPAAISGNTIYF. The CDR3 DNA is TGTGCCAGCAGTTTGCCGGCGGCGATCTCTGGAAACACCATATATTTT.

The chain combines TRBV5-1 with TRBJ2-2; 10 nucleotides agree with TRBD2. The CDR3 is 15 residues long. Germline CDR1 is SGHRS and CDR2 is YFSETQ. With V trimmed by 2 bases and J by 6 bases, 4 bases remained unmatched. This CDR3 is CASSLGTSESGELFF. The CDR3 DNA reads as TGCGCCAGCAGCTTAGGGACTAGCGAGTCCGGGGAGCTGTTTTTT. Full variable domain (outside the CDR3, taken from reference TRBV5-1 and TRBJ2-2): KAGVTQTPRYLIKTRGQQVTLSCSPISGHRSVSWYQQTPGQGLQFLFEYFSETQRNKGNFPGRFSGRQFSNSRSEMNVSTLELGDSALYLCASSLGTSESGELFFGEGSRLTVL.

J is TRBJ2-7 and V is TRBV6-5, with D unresolved. V gave up 5 bases and J gave up 3 bases, with 8 bases separating them. CDR1 and CDR2 (germline): MNHEY, SVGAGI. This CDR3 is 12 amino acids long. CDR3 sequence (DNA): TGTGCCAGCAGTGATTCAGGCTACGAGCAGTACTTC. It encodes CASSDSGYEQYF.

In this sample, this clone turned up a few times. The CDR3 is CASSQEGGGLATDTQYF. In DNA, the CDR3 is TGCGCCAGCAGCCAAGAAGGAGGGGGACTAGCCACAGATACGCAGTATTTT. V and J are TRBV4-1 and TRBJ2-3; 9 bases agree with TRBD2. V lost 0 bases and J lost 2; bases outside the gene matches: 6. Germline V CDR1 and CDR2: MGHRA, YSYEKL. The CDR3 consists of 17 residues.

V and J are TRBV30 and TRBJ2-6; weak D call: TRBD2 (5 bases). Germline V gene data show CDR1 as GTSNPN and CDR2 as SVGIG (reference sequence). Trimming removed 3 bases at V and 0 bases at J, with 15 bases between. The CDR3 is 17 amino acids. The CDR3 DNA reads TGTGCCTGGAGGAGGTCCCCGGGGAGCTCTGGGGCCAACGTCCTGACTTTC. Translated: CAWRRSPGSSGANVLTF.